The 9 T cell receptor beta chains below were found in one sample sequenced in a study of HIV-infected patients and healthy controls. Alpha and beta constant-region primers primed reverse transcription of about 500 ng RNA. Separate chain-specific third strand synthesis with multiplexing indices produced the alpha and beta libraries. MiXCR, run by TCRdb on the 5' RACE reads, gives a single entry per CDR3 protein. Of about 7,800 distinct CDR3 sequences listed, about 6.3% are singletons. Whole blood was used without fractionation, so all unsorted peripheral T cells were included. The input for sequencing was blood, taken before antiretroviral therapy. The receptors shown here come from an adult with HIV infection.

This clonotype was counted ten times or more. The CDR3 loop is CASSLIPRGEQYF. The DNA for the CDR3 is TGTGCCAGCAGCTTAATCCCCCGGGGTGAGCAGTACTTC. The V call is TRBV11-2, the J call TRBJ2-7; possibly TRBD2 for D (5 bases). CDR3 length: 13 residues. Trimming removed 2 bases at V and 7 bases at J, with 12 bases between. Germline V gene data show CDR1 as SGHAT and CDR2 as FQNNGV.

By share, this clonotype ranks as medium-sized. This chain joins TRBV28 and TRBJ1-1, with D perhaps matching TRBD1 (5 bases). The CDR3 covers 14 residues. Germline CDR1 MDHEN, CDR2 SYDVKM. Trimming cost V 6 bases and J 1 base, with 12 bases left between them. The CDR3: CASRARGTNTEAFF. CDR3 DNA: TGTGCCAGCAGGGCCCGCGGGACGAACACTGAAGCTTTCTTT. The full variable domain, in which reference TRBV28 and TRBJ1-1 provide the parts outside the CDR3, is DVKVTQSSRYLVKRTGEKVFLECVQDMDHENMFWYRQDPGLGLRLIYFSYDVKMKEKGDIPEGYSVSREKKERFSLILESASTNQTSMYLCASRARGTNTEAFFGQGTRLTVV.

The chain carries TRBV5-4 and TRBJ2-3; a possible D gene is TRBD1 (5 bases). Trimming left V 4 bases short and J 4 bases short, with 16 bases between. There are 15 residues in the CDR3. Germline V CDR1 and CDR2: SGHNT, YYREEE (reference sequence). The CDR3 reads CASSPKTVSPDTQYF. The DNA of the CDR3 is TGTGCCAGCAGCCCTAAGACAGTGTCGCCAGATACGCAGTATTTT. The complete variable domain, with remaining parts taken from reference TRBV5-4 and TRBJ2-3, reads ETGVTQSPTHLIKTRGQQVTLRCSSQSGHNTVSWYQQALGQGPQFIFQYYREEENGRGNFPPRFSGLQFPNYSSELNVNALELDDSALYLCASSPKTVSPDTQYFGPGTRLTVL.

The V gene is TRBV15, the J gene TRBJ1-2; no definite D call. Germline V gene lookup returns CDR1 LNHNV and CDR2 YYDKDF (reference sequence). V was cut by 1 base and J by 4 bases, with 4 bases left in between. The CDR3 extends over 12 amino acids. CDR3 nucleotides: TGTGCCACCAGCAGAGGGGTCTATGGCTACACCTTC. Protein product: CATSRGVYGYTF.

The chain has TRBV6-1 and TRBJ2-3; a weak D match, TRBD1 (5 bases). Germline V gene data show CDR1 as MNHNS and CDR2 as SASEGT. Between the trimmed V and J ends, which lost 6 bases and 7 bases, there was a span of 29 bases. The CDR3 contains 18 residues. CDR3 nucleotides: TGTGCCAGCAGAAAGCCCATCGACGAACGGACACCAGAGAATACGCAGTATTTT. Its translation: CASRKPIDERTPENTQYF.

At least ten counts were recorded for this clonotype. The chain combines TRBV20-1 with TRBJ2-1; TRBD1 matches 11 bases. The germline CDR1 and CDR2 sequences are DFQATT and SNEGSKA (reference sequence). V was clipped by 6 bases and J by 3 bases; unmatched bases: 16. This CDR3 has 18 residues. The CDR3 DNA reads TGCAGTGCCACCATCCCGGGACAGGGGGTTGGGGACTACAATGAGCAGTTCTTC. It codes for CSATIPGQGVGDYNEQFF.

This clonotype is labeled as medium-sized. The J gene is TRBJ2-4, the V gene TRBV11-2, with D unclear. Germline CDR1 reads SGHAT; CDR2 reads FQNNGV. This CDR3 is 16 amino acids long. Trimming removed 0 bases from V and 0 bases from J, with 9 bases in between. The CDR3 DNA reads TGTGCCAGCAGCTTAGATTGGGTCATAGCCAAAAACATTCAGTACTTC. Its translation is CASSLDWVIAKNIQYF.

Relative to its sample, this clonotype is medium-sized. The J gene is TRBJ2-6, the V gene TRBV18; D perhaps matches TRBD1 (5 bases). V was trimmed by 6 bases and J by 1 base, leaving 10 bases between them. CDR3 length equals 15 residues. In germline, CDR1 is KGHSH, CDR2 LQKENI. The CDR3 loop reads CASSLGQSGANVLTF. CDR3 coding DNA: TGTGCCAGCTCTCTCGGACAATCTGGGGCCAACGTCCTGACTTTC.

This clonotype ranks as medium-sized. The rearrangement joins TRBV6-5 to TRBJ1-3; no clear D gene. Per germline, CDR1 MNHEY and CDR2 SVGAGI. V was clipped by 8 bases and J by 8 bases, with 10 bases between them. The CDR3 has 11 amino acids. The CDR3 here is CASRLSDTIYF. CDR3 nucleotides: TGTGCCAGCCGCCTCTCGGACACCATATATTTT.